Listed below are T cell receptor beta chains from one sample, sequenced in a study of CD8+CD57+ T cells in acquired aplastic anemia. MiXCR, applied by TCRdb to the reads, yields one record per CDR3 protein. The sample has under 200,000 distinct CDR3 sequences, around 40% seen once. Sequencing used sorted CD4+, CD8+, or CD8+CD57+ T cells (not recorded which) from PBMCs. The receptors derive from a human donor in good health. Both conserved end residues are part of each CDR3. The D gene is left open where the match is weak. The size field is filled for only some rows; it gives once, few, many or a size class.

D	V	J	size	DNA	CDR3
.	TRBV7-2	TRBJ1-6	.	TGTGCCAGCAGCCCGGGGGTAGCGAATTCACCCCTCCACTTT	CASSPGVANSPLHF
TRBD1	TRBV28	TRBJ2-7	.	TGTGCCAGCAGTTTAGAGGACAGGGCGGGGGAGCAGTACTTC	CASSLEDRAGEQYF
TRBD1	TRBV10-3	TRBJ2-7	.	TGTGCCAGCCGCGGACAGGGGGTGGCCTACGAGCAGTACTTC	CASRGQGVAYEQYF
TRBD1	TRBV5-1	TRBJ2-1	.	TGCGCCAGCAGCTACCGTGGACAGGGGGTGGATGAGCAGTTCTTC	CASSYRGQGVDEQFF
TRBD2	TRBV7-6	TRBJ2-1	.	TGTGCCAGCAGCAACGGGAGGGCCAATGAGCAGTTCTTC	CASSNGRANEQFF
.	TRBV20-1	TRBJ2-7	.	TGCAGTGCTAGAGGTGGGAGGCCCACCTACGAGCAGTACTTC	CSARGGRPTYEQYF
.	TRBV30	TRBJ2-2	few	TGCGTGGGTGGGAGTCAGAACACCGGGGAGCTGTTTTTT	CVGGSQNTGELFF
.	TRBV7-8	TRBJ2-3	.	TGTGCCAGCAGCTTTATGCAGGATACGCAGTATTTT	CASSFMQDTQYF
.	TRBV20-1	TRBJ1-5	many	TGCAGTGCTAGAGTGAAAGGGATGAGCAATCAGCCCCAGCATTTT	CSARVKGMSNQPQHF
TRBD1	TRBV12-3/TRBV12-4	TRBJ1-5	many	TGTGCCAGCAGTCCGGACAGGGGTCAGCCCCAGCATTTT	CASSPDRGQPQHF
TRBD2	TRBV10-2	TRBJ2-3	.	TGTGCCATCAGCGGCCCTAGCGGGACCACAGATACGCAGTATTTT	CAISGPSGTTDTQYF
TRBD2	TRBV6-1	TRBJ2-5	.	TGTGCCAGCAGTGAACTAGCGGGGGGGCAAGAGACCCAGTACTTC	CASSELAGGQETQYF
.	TRBV7-8	TRBJ1-1	.	TGTGCCAGCAGCTTATCTCGTTGGGAAGCTTTCTTT	CASSLSRWEAFF
TRBD1	TRBV11-3	TRBJ2-3	once	TGTGCCAGCAGCCAGGGGACAGGGGCAGATACGCAGTATTTT	CASSQGTGADTQYF
TRBD2	TRBV19	TRBJ2-1	.	TGTGCCAGTGCCGGGGCGGGGGACTACAATGAGCAGTTCTTC	CASAGAGDYNEQFF
.	TRBV6-5	TRBJ1-2	once	TGTGCCAGCAGTTACAGGGGGACTCTAGGCCCCAACTATGGCTACACCTTC	CASSYRGTLGPNYGYTF
.	TRBV11-1	TRBJ2-1	.	TGTGCCAGCAGCCCTAGCTTTTCCTACAATGAGCAGTTCTTC	CASSPSFSYNEQFF
TRBD2	TRBV25-1	TRBJ2-2	many	TGTGCCAGCGGAGGCGCGGGAGCCCCCTTTGCCGGGGAGCTGTTTTTT	CASGGAGAPFAGELFF
TRBD1	TRBV6-5	TRBJ1-2	few	TGTGCCAGCAGTTCTCCGACAGGGAACTATGGCTACACCTTC	CASSSPTGNYGYTF
.	TRBV5-1	TRBJ1-4	many	TGCGCCAGCAGACTACCCGAACTTAATGAAAAACTGTTTTTT	CASRLPELNEKLFF
.	TRBV7-9	TRBJ1-1	.	TGTGCCAGCAGCTTAGCTGCGGGGCACACTGAAGCTTTCTTT	CASSLAAGHTEAFF
TRBD1	TRBV19	TRBJ1-6	few	TGTGCCAGTAGGGCCGGGACAGGGTTGAATTCACCCCTCCACTTT	CASRAGTGLNSPLHF
.	TRBV7-2	TRBJ2-7	.	TGTGCCAGCAGCTTGGGGCAGAATTACTACGAGCAGTACTTC	CASSLGQNYYEQYF
.	TRBV5-1	TRBJ1-3	.	TGCGCCAGCAGCCCCGGGACATCTTGGGTCGGCACCATATATTTT	CASSPGTSWVGTIYF
TRBD1	TRBV20-1	TRBJ1-5	many	TGCAGTGCTAGTGGGGACAGGGACTATCAGCCCCAGCATTTT	CSASGDRDYQPQHF
TRBD2	TRBV19	TRBJ2-2	.	TGTGCCAGTAGTGAAACAGCATATAGCGGGGGGGAGCTGTTTTTT	CASSETAYSGGELFF
.	TRBV3-1	TRBJ1-6	many	TGTGCCAGCACCAGGGACCCCTATAATTCACCCCTCCACTTT	CASTRDPYNSPLHF
TRBD1	TRBV7-2	TRBJ2-5	.	TGTGCCGGCAGCTTCATAGGGGGCAAGGCGGAGACCCAGTACTTC	CAGSFIGGKAETQYF
TRBD1	TRBV11-2	TRBJ2-3	once	TGTGCCAGCAGCTCCTTCCCCGACAGGGAACCCAGCACAGATACGCAGTATTTT	CASSSFPDREPSTDTQYF
TRBD2	TRBV11-1	TRBJ2-3	many	TGTGCCAGCAGCAACCCGACTAGCGGGGGGGCCTTTGGCACAGATACGCAGTATTTT	CASSNPTSGGAFGTDTQYF
TRBD1	TRBV10-1	TRBJ1-6	few	TGCGCCAGCAGTGAGGGGACAGGGAATAATTCACCCCTCCACTTT	CASSEGTGNNSPLHF
TRBD2	TRBV7-8	TRBJ2-7	.	TGTGCCAGCAGCCTCCCGGGGGGCTACGAGCAGTACTTC	CASSLPGGYEQYF
.	TRBV6-1	TRBJ2-1	many	TGTGCCAGCAGAGTAGCAGGAGAAAATGAGCAGTTCTTC	CASRVAGENEQFF
.	TRBV12-3/TRBV12-4	TRBJ2-7	many	TGTGCCAGCAGTTTAGGCCTGTCCTACGAGCAGTACTTC	CASSLGLSYEQYF
TRBD1	TRBV12-3/TRBV12-4	TRBJ2-7	many	TGTGCCAGCAGTCAGGCAGGGGGCTTGGGAGAGCAGTACTTC	CASSQAGGLGEQYF
.	TRBV29-1	TRBJ1-2	many	TGCAGCGTTGTTGGTCAGGGTGCGAGCTATGGCTACACCTTC	CSVVGQGASYGYTF
.	TRBV3-1	TRBJ2-6	many	TGTGCCAGCAGCCAAAAGGGGGCCAACGTCCTGACTTTC	CASSQKGANVLTF
.	TRBV7-9	TRBJ2-5	once	TGTGCCAGCACCTTGCCCGGGCTGGAGACCCAGTACTTC	CASTLPGLETQYF
TRBD2	TRBV29-1	TRBJ2-3	many	TGCAGCGTTGAAGATTGGAGCGGGGGAGGCACAGATACGCAGTATTTT	CSVEDWSGGGTDTQYF
TRBD1	TRBV4-1	TRBJ2-7	.	TGCGCCAGCAGCACGACAGGGGAATCCTACGAGCAGTACTTC	CASSTTGESYEQYF